This T cell receptor beta chain was recorded in a study of T cells after posttransplantation cyclophosphamide. The sample holds many counts of this clone. The method was immunoSEQ multiplex PCR; TCRdb's version includes in-frame clones alone and lacks a portion of them. Sampling found 44,000 or so clones, none seen once. The related graft donor's blood sample was taken on the day of bone marrow donation. The CDR3 is 16 amino acids. Germline values: CDR1 SGHNT, CDR2 YYREEE (reference sequence). Trimming pared 2 bases from V and 1 base from J, leaving 13 bases between. The clonotype originates from a man aged 35 to 55 in good health, CMV-negative, and a related stem cell transplant donor. V gene TRBV5-4 combines with J gene TRBJ1-5; D is perhaps TRBD1 (6 bases). Sequencing was done on a sample of PBMCs. CDR3 residues: CASSLGGSASNQPQHF. DNA for the CDR3: TGTGCCAGCAGCTTAGGGGGTAGTGCGAGCAATCAGCCCCAGCATTTT.